Following are 5 T cell receptor beta chains from one sample sequenced in a study of metastatic and nonmetastatic thyroid tumors (TCRdb year 2020). Library prep was done by PCR. The instrument was an Illumina HiSeq 4000. In TCRdb, the public reads were trimmed at Q25 with fastp and aligned with MiXCR, with productive beta chains retained. In this sample the table shows about 93,000 clones, roughly 13% of which occur a single time. Of the sample, approximately 10% falls within the top ten clones. No treatment had been received by any patient before thyroid surgery. Sequenced material: blood. Source of these receptors: a female donor with papillary thyroid cancer or a benign thyroid nodule (not recorded which). Some clones in this sample may be carry-over from other donors' samples.

This clone was found many times. The chain joins TRBV28 to TRBJ2-2; D may match TRBD1 or TRBD2 (5 bases each). This CDR3 comprises 17 residues. Trimming removed 6 bases at V and 7 bases at J, with 24 bases between. From germline, CDR1 is MDHEN and CDR2 SYDVKM. CDR3 sequence reads: CASSPAPDGAWNGELFF. The CDR3 DNA reads as TGTGCCAGCAGCCCCGCCCCTGACGGGGCTTGGAACGGGGAGCTGTTTTTT.

This clone showed up many times. The chain combines TRBV28 with TRBJ2-7; a possible D gene is TRBD1 (8 bases). The germline V gene has CDR1 MDHEN and CDR2 SYDVKM. V was pared by 7 bases and J by 7 bases, with 20 bases between. The CDR3 consists of 14 residues. CDR3 in amino acids: CASKTTGDYEEQYF. The CDR3 bases are TGTGCCAGCAAAACGACAGGGGACTACGAAGAGCAGTACTTC.

This clone has a count of ten or more. This rearrangement joins TRBV12-3 or TRBV12-4 to TRBJ1-1; TRBD1 matches 9 bases. The CDR3 loop spans 17 amino acids. V shed 5 bases and J 2 bases; nucleotides not matched to a gene: 12. CDR3 region: CASSLRQGGSRNTEAFF. Written as DNA, the CDR3 is TGTGCCAGCAGTCTCAGACAGGGGGGGAGTCGTAACACTGAAGCTTTCTTT.

This clone showed up many times. The chain employs TRBV20-1 and TRBJ2-1; TRBD1 agrees at 9 bases. With V trimmed by 0 bases and J by 7 bases, 10 bases remained unmatched. This CDR3 region has 16 residues. The germline CDR1 and CDR2 sequences are DFQATT and SNEGSKA (reference sequence). CDR3 nucleotides: TGCAGTGCTAGAGATTCCGATACCGGGACAGGGAATGAGCAGTTCTTC. Translated: CSARDSDTGTGNEQFF.

CDR3 nucleotide sequence: TGTGCCTGGAGTGTGGGTTCGGGGGGAAAAGAGACCCAGTACTTC. Protein sequence: CAWSVGSGGKETQYF. The rearrangement joins TRBV30 to TRBJ2-5, with 7 bases fitting TRBD2. Germline trimming cut 0 bases from V and 3 bases from J; bases unmatched to any gene: 7. Germline CDR1 is GTSNPN and CDR2 is SVGIG (reference sequence). The CDR3 loop spans 15 amino acids.